The clone carrying this TCR beta chain was observed a few times. Its cognate antigen is unknown. The data stem from a study of CD8+CD57+ T cells in acquired aplastic anemia. Study-level information: The study obtained an average of around 3.4 ug of DNA from sorted CD4+ and CD8+ cells. Researchers reported that healthy donors averaged about 11 million reads for CD4+ cells. General study results and limits: It was found that approximately 29 CD8+ CDR3 sequences were shared between patients and controls. Patient and control CD8+ Simpson's diversity was not significantly different.

Template material for TCR beta VDJ and CDR3 profiling consisted of genomic DNA. TCRdb reprocessed the reads with MiXCR, giving one entry per CDR3 protein. The data hold 200,000 to 250,000 distinct CDR3 sequences, with about 59% observed a single time. CDR3 length equals 13 residues. Germline V gene data show CDR1 as ENHRY and CDR2 as SYGVKD. Trimming left V 6 bases short and J 0 bases short, with 6 bases between. The chain has TRBV10-3 and TRBJ1-3; D not resolved. Sequenced sample: sorted CD4+, CD8+, or CD8+CD57+ T cells (not recorded which) from PBMCs. The TCR originated in a human donor in good health. The CDR3 nucleotides are TGTGCCATCAGGCAGCCCTCTGGAAACACCATATATTTT. Translated, it gives CAIRQPSGNTIYF.